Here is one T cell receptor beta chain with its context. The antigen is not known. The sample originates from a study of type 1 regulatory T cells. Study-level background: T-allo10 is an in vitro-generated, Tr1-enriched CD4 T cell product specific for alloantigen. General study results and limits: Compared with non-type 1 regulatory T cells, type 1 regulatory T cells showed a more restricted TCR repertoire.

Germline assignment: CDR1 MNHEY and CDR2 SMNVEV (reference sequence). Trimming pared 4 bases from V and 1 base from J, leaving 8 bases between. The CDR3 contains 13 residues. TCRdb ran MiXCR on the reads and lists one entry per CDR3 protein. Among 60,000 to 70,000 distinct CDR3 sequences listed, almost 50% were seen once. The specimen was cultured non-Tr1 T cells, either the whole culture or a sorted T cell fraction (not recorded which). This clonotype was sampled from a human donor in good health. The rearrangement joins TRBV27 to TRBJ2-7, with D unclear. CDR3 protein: CASSSTASYEQYF. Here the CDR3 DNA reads TGTGCCAGCAGTTCGACCGCTTCCTACGAGCAGTACTTC.